Presented here are 26 T cell receptor beta chains from one specimen sequenced in a study of identical twins. TCRdb passed the 5' RACE reads through MiXCR, listing each CDR3 protein once. The table records 300,000 to 400,000 distinct CDR3 sequences, 9% to 15% of them present only once. This sample also belongs to another study, concerning yellow fever vaccine responses in identical twins.

Sequenced input: CD8+ T cells sorted from blood. These TCRs come from a woman between 18 and 29 years old in good health.

This clonotype was observed a few times. The chain is built from TRBV12-3 or TRBV12-4 and TRBJ2-5; 8 bases align to TRBD2. V was clipped by 6 bases and J by 0 bases; unmatched bases: 3. The CDR3 contains 14 residues. The CDR3 reads CASSREGYQETQYF. The CDR3 DNA sequence: TGTGCCAGCAGCCGGGAGGGGTACCAAGAGACCCAGTACTTC.

Comments on this clonotype: Germline is not matched at one junction end, which may reflect a read error. The V and J genes are TRBV7-6 and TRBJ2-1; no reliable D call. The CDR3 consists of 16 residues. The germline gives CDR1 SGHVS, CDR2 FNYEAQ. This CDR3 is CASSLNKSPSHNEQFF. For the CDR3, the DNA is TGTGCCAGCAGCTTAAATAAGAGTCCCTCCCACAATGAGCAGTTCTTC.

This clonotype occurred a few times. This chain links TRBV3-1 with TRBJ2-2; TRBD1 agrees at 7 bases. From germline, CDR1 is LGHDT and CDR2 YNNKEL (reference sequence). Trimming at V came to 4 bases and at J to 7 bases, leaving 12 bases not matched to a gene. The CDR3 has 16 amino acids. The CDR3 nucleotides are TGTGCCAGCAGCCGAGACAGCAGGGGGACGGTCGGGGAGCTGTTTTTT. Its translation: CASSRDSRGTVGELFF.

V gene TRBV11-3 combines with J gene TRBJ2-7, with 9 bases aligning to TRBD2. With V trimmed by 6 bases and J by 3 bases, 3 bases remained unmatched. Germline V CDR1 and CDR2: SGHNT, YENEEA. The CDR3 contains 13 residues. The CDR3: CASRYSGSYEQYF. The CDR3 nucleotides are TGTGCCAGCAGATATAGCGGGAGCTACGAGCAGTACTTC.

V is TRBV4-1 and J is TRBJ1-6; D remains ambiguous. The germline V gene encodes CDR1 MGHRA and CDR2 YSYEKL. This CDR3 has 16 amino acids. V was pared by 4 bases and J by 6 bases, with 16 bases between. Written as DNA, the CDR3 is TGCGCCAGCAGCCTCATCTCCGACCTATTTAATTCACCCCTCCACTTT. Translation gives CASSLISDLFNSPLHF.

Regarding this clonotype: A junction boundary mismatches the germline segment, possibly from a read error. V usage is TRBV9 and J usage is TRBJ2-5; possible D gene TRBD1, 6 bases. The germline V gene encodes CDR1 SGDLS and CDR2 YYNGEE. The CDR3 spans 15 residues. The CDR3 loop reads CASSGDGTQQEAQYF. In DNA form, the CDR3 reads TGTGCCAGCAGCGGGGACGGGACACAACAAGAGGCCCAGTACTTC.

This clonotype was counted ten times or more. This chain uses TRBV10-3 with TRBJ2-1; 13 nucleotides match TRBD2. The CDR3 loop spans 21 amino acids. CDR1 is ENHRY and CDR2 is SYGVKD in the germline V gene. Trimming cost V 3 bases and J 0 bases; bases outside gene matches: 14. The CDR3 loop reads CAISERPGTSGAAGSYNEQFF. In nucleotides, the CDR3 is TGTGCCATCAGTGAAAGGCCCGGGACTAGCGGGGCTGCCGGCTCCTACAATGAGCAGTTCTTC.

This sequence joins TRBV15 and TRBJ2-7, with 7 bases matching TRBD2. The CDR3 sequence is 15 residues long. Looked up from germline, CDR1 is LNHNV and CDR2 is YYDKDF (reference sequence). V was clipped by 0 bases and J by 3 bases; unmatched bases: 5. CDR3 nucleotide sequence: TGTGCCACCAGCAGAGAACCAGCGGGGAGCTACGAGCAGTACTTC. Translation gives CATSREPAGSYEQYF. The full variable domain, its missing parts supplied by reference TRBV15 and TRBJ2-7, is DAMVIQNPRYQVTQFGKPVTLSCSQTLNHNVMYWYQQKSSQAPKLLFHYYDKDFNNEADTPDNFQSRRPNTSFCFLDIRSPGLGDTAMYLCATSREPAGSYEQYFGPGTRLTVT.

This clonotype was found a few times. V usage is TRBV29-1 and J usage is TRBJ2-5, with 10 bases fitting TRBD2. The length of the CDR3 is 15 residues. The germline CDR1 and CDR2 sequences are SQVTM and ANQGSEA. J was trimmed by 2 bases and V by 2 bases; bases with no gene match: 5. This CDR3 reads CSVEPGLAEQETQYF. The CDR3 DNA reads as TGCAGCGTTGAACCCGGACTAGCGGAACAAGAGACCCAGTACTTC.

The chain couples TRBV4-1 to TRBJ1-4; weak D call: TRBD1 (5 bases). CDR1 and CDR2 from the germline V gene are MGHRA and YSYEKL. This CDR3 is 15 amino acids long. Trimming removed 3 bases at V and 6 bases at J, with 14 bases between. CDR3 region: CASSQDQGIYEKLFF. The CDR3 DNA follows: TGCGCCAGCAGCCAGGATCAGGGCATTTATGAAAAACTGTTTTTT.

This clonotype was found a few times. V usage is TRBV9 and J usage is TRBJ1-2; TRBD1 matches at 7 bases. The junction had 1 base not matched to a gene; V was cut back by 1 base and J by 1 base. Per the germline V gene, CDR1 is SGDLS and CDR2 is YYNGEE. This CDR3 has 14 residues. The CDR3 sequence is CASSVSGGNYGYTF. CDR3 DNA: TGTGCCAGCAGCGTATCAGGGGGTAACTATGGCTACACCTTC.

This clonotype was seen only a few times. This chain connects TRBV2 to TRBJ2-2; D uncertain. V lost 5 bases, J lost 1 base, and 8 bases lay in between. The CDR3 length is 14 residues. The V gene's germline CDR1 is SNHLY and CDR2 FYNNEI. The CDR3 loop is CASSISLNTGELFF. In DNA form, the CDR3 reads TGTGCCAGCAGTATCAGCCTGAACACCGGGGAGCTGTTTTTT. The entire variable domain, with the rest obtained from reference TRBV2 and TRBJ2-2, is as follows: EPEVTQTPSHQVTQMGQEVILRCVPISNHLYFYWYRQILGQKVEFLVSFYNNEISEKSEIFDDQFSVERPDGSNFTLKIRSTKLEDSAMYFCASSISLNTGELFFGEGSRLTVL.

V and J are TRBV7-9 and TRBJ2-7, with D perhaps matching TRBD1 or TRBD2 (5 bases each). Germline V gives CDR1 SEHNR, CDR2 FQNEAQ (reference sequence). CDR3 length equals 13 residues. Trimming removed 6 bases at V and 3 bases at J, with 12 bases between. CDR3 nucleotides: TGTGCCAGCAGAGGTGGGACCGGCTACGAGCAGTACGTC. Its protein is CASRGGTGYEQYV.

The chain recombines TRBV5-6 with TRBJ2-4; TRBD2 aligns across 13 bases. The germline V gene has CDR1 SGHDT and CDR2 YYEEEE. The CDR3 contains 15 residues. V lost 0 bases to trimming and J lost 8 bases; unmatched junction nucleotides: 2. The CDR3 DNA reads as TGTGCCAGCAGCTTGGGGACTAGCGGGAGATACATTCAGTACTTC. Its translation: CASSLGTSGRYIQYF. The variable domain in full, completed from reference TRBV5-6 and TRBJ2-4, reads DAGVTQSPTHLIKTRGQQVTLRCSPKSGHDTVSWYQQALGQGPQFIFQYYEEEERQRGNFPDRFSGHQFPNYSSELNVNALLLGDSALYLCASSLGTSGRYIQYFGAGTRLSVL.

The sample holds a few counts of this clonotype. This chain uses TRBV28 with TRBJ2-3; D not certain. In germline, CDR1 is MDHEN, CDR2 SYDVKM. CDR3 length equals 14 residues. V was clipped by 4 bases and J by 2 bases, with 10 bases between them. The CDR3 loop reads CASSWNAPTDTQYF. In nucleotides, the CDR3 is TGTGCCAGCAGTTGGAACGCCCCCACAGATACGCAGTATTTT. The full variable domain, its missing parts supplied by reference TRBV28 and TRBJ2-3, is DVKVTQSSRYLVKRTGEKVFLECVQDMDHENMFWYRQDPGLGLRLIYFSYDVKMKEKGDIPEGYSVSREKKERFSLILESASTNQTSMYLCASSWNAPTDTQYFGPGTRLTVL.

This clonotype has just a few counts. The rearrangement uses TRBV14 and TRBJ1-1, with D tentatively TRBD1 (6 bases). This CDR3 comprises 14 residues. CDR1 is SGHDN, CDR2 FVKESK, per germline. Deletions cut 11 bases from V and 1 base from J, with 17 bases between. CDR3 residues: CADGGGRPNTEAFF. The CDR3 coding sequence is TGTGCCGACGGAGGGGGTCGGCCGAACACTGAAGCTTTCTTT.

This clonotype was seen at least ten times. The CDR3 does not end in the conserved phenylalanine or tryptophan, so this is likely a read error. The limits of the CDR3 on the DNA are not certain, so only TCRdb's listed CDR3 is given. The chain is built from TRBV29-1 and TRBJ2-1; the DNA was not compared with TRBD1, the D call given in the table. Germline CDR1 and CDR2: SQVTM and ANQGSEA. Both ends counted, the CDR3 spans 11 residues. The chain's CDR3 is CSVEERWGARY.

This clonotype was seen a handful of times. The rearrangement joins TRBV15 to TRBJ2-5, with 7 bases matching TRBD2. V trimming: 0 bases; J trimming: 2 bases; junction bases outside the gene matches: 9. Germline-derived CDR1 and CDR2 are LNHNV and YYDKDF (reference sequence). The CDR3 totals 17 residues. CDR3 loop: CATSRDSGGGLQETQYF. The DNA of the CDR3 is TGTGCCACCAGCAGAGATAGTGGCGGGGGTCTTCAAGAGACCCAGTACTTC.

This chain links TRBV2 with TRBJ2-7, with 7 bases fitting TRBD1. Losses at the gene ends were 7 bases for V and 0 bases for J; bases not matched to a gene: 6. The CDR3 covers 14 residues. Per the germline V gene, CDR1 is SNHLY and CDR2 is FYNNEI. In DNA form, the CDR3 reads TGTGCCAGCACGGACAGGCCCTACTCCTACGAGCAGTACTTC. The encoded protein is CASTDRPYSYEQYF.

The chain links TRBV29-1 to TRBJ1-1; TRBD1 matches at 8 bases. V lost 0 bases and J lost 0; bases outside the gene matches: 12. Germline CDR1 SQVTM, CDR2 ANQGSEA. The CDR3 runs to 18 residues. The chain's CDR3 is CSVEELDRDAHMNTEAFF. CDR3 DNA sequence: TGCAGCGTTGAAGAATTGGACAGGGATGCTCACATGAACACTGAAGCTTTCTTT.

The sample holds one count of this clonotype. V and J are TRBV18 and TRBJ2-5, with D unclear. The germline V gene has CDR1 KGHSH and CDR2 LQKENI. Trimming took off 0 bases at V and 5 bases at J, with 7 bases between the two ends. CDR3 size: 13 residues. CDR3 region: CASSPPSAETQYF. The DNA for the CDR3 is TGTGCCAGCTCACCACCGAGCGCGGAGACCCAGTACTTC.

The chain couples TRBV27 to TRBJ2-7; D could derive from TRBD1 or TRBD2 (5 bases each). The ends were cut back, 7 bases at V and 6 bases at J, with 16 bases in the middle. Germline V gene sequence: CDR1 MNHEY, CDR2 SMNVEV (reference sequence). The CDR3 consists of 13 residues. CDR3 DNA sequence: TGTGCCAGCATGAGGGCAGGGTCCCGCGAGCAGTACTTC. Its translation is CASMRAGSREQYF.

The rearrangement links TRBV27 to TRBJ2-3; 9 nucleotides match TRBD1. The J segment lost 5 bases and the V segment lost 4 bases, leaving 4 bases of the junction unmatched. The CDR3 length is 14 residues. The germline V gene has CDR1 MNHEY and CDR2 SMNVEV (reference sequence). The CDR3 DNA reads as TGTGCCAGCAGTTCAGGACAGGGGTTAGATACGCAGTATTTT. This encodes CASSSGQGLDTQYF.

This clonotype came up a few times. The gene calls are TRBV19 and TRBJ2-1; D is uncertain. The CDR3 has 15 residues. Trimming removed 8 bases from V and 2 bases from J, with 16 bases in between. Germline CDR1 LNHDA, CDR2 SQIVND (reference sequence). The DNA of the CDR3 is TGTGCCAGTCAGACGGACCCCTCGACCTACAATGAGCAGTTCTTC. Translation gives CASQTDPSTYNEQFF. The full variable domain, rest sourced from reference TRBV19 and TRBJ2-1, is DGGITQSPKYLFRKEGQNVTLSCEQNLNHDAMYWYRQDPGQGLRLIYYSQIVNDFQKGDIAEGYSVSREKKESFPLTVTSAQKNPTAFYLCASQTDPSTYNEQFFGPGTRLTVL.

This clonotype was recorded a few times. CDR3 sequence reads: CASSQGQGFDEQYV. CDR3 nucleotides: TGTGCCAGCAGCCAGGGACAGGGCTTCGACGAGCAGTACGTC. This rearrangement joins TRBV6-1 to TRBJ2-7; 9 nucleotides align to TRBD1. The ends lost 6 bases at V and 5 bases at J; junction bases unmatched: 8. This CDR3 has 14 amino acids. CDR1 is MNHNS and CDR2 is SASEGT in the germline V gene.

This clonotype was recorded a few times. The chain carries TRBV5-6 and TRBJ2-1; D uncertain. Germline V gene lookup returns CDR1 SGHDT and CDR2 YYEEEE. The CDR3 is made up of 13 amino acids. V was pared by 3 bases and J by 9 bases, with 13 bases between. CDR3 in DNA: TGTGCCAGCAGCTCCAACTACCTTAGTGAGCAGTTCTTC. Its translation: CASSSNYLSEQFF.